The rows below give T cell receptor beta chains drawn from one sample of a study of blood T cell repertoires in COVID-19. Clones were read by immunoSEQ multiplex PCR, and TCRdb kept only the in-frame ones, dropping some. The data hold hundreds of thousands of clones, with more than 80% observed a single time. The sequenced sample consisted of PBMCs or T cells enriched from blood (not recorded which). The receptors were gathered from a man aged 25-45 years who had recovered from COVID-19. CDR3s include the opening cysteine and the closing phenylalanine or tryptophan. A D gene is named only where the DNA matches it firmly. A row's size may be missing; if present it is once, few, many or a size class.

CDR3: CASSPIGTLNGYTF
DNA: TGCGCCAGCAGCCCAATCGGGACACTAAATGGCTACACCTTC
size: NA
D: NA
J: TRBJ1-2
V: TRBV4-1

CDR3: CASSPRGDTEAFF
DNA: TGTGCCAGCAGCCCCCGGGGGGACACTGAAGCTTTCTTT
size: NA
D: NA
J: TRBJ1-1
V: TRBV7-9

CDR3: CASSNYRDSNQPQHF
DNA: TGTGCCAGTAGCAATTACAGGGACAGCAATCAGCCCCAGCATTTT
size: NA
D: NA
J: TRBJ1-5
V: TRBV19

CDR3: CASSQEWQGRGGYTF
DNA: TGCGCCAGCAGCCAAGAGTGGCAGGGAAGGGGTGGCTACACCTTC
size: NA
D: NA
J: TRBJ1-2
V: TRBV4-1

CDR3: CASSLEGRGTEAFF
DNA: TGCGCCAGCAGCTTGGAAGGGAGAGGCACTGAAGCTTTCTTT
size: once
D: NA
J: TRBJ1-1
V: TRBV5-1

CDR3: CSASGGNYGYTF
DNA: TGCAGTGCTAGTGGCGGGAACTATGGCTACACCTTC
size: NA
D: NA
J: TRBJ1-2
V: TRBV20-1

CDR3: CATSDWDSNYGYTF
DNA: TGTGCCACCAGTGATTGGGACAGTAACTATGGCTACACCTTC
size: NA
D: TRBD1
J: TRBJ1-2
V: TRBV24-1

CDR3: CASSVSPGYEQYF
DNA: TGTGCCAGCTCCGTATCTCCGGGCTACGAGCAGTACTTC
size: NA
D: NA
J: TRBJ2-7
V: TRBV18

CDR3: CASSYSGFANYGYTF
DNA: TGTGCCAGCAGCTACTCAGGGTTTGCTAACTATGGCTACACCTTC
size: NA
D: NA
J: TRBJ1-2
V: TRBV5-4

CDR3: CSVDWAGDRGNYEQYF
DNA: TGCAGCGTTGATTGGGCCGGGGACAGAGGGAACTACGAGCAGTACTTC
size: once
D: TRBD1
J: TRBJ2-7
V: TRBV29-1

CDR3: CASSPLGHILADYNEQFF
DNA: TGTGCCAGCAGTCCTTTGGGTCATATTCTAGCGGATTACAATGAGCAGTTCTTC
size: NA
D: TRBD2
J: TRBJ2-1
V: TRBV2

CDR3: CASSLDTQYF
DNA: TGTGCCAGCAGTCTAGATACGCAGTATTTT
size: NA
D: NA
J: TRBJ2-3
V: TRBV12-3/TRBV12-4

CDR3: CASSSGQGSTDTQYF
DNA: TGCGCCAGCAGCTCTGGACAGGGGAGCACAGATACGCAGTATTTT
size: NA
D: TRBD1
J: TRBJ2-3
V: TRBV5-1

CDR3: CASRDRVSDYEQYF
DNA: TGTGCCAGCAGAGACAGGGTTTCGGACTACGAGCAGTACTTC
size: NA
D: TRBD1
J: TRBJ2-7
V: TRBV6-5

CDR3: CASSFTGVEQYF
DNA: TGTGCCAGCAGCTTTACAGGGGTCGAGCAGTACTTC
size: NA
D: TRBD1
J: TRBJ2-7
V: TRBV11-2

CDR3: CASSLGGTSGRAGTQYF
DNA: TGTGCCAGCAGCTTGGGAGGGACTAGCGGGAGGGCCGGGACCCAGTACTTC
size: NA
D: TRBD2
J: TRBJ2-5
V: TRBV5-4

CDR3: CASSLGTGTATAKNIQYF
DNA: TGTGCCAGCAGCTTAGGGACCGGGACAGCTACAGCCAAAAACATTCAGTACTTC
size: NA
D: TRBD1
J: TRBJ2-4
V: TRBV7-9

CDR3: CAWRVFPSGASNYGYTF
DNA: TGTGCCTGGAGAGTCTTCCCGTCAGGGGCATCTAACTATGGCTACACCTTC
size: NA
D: NA
J: TRBJ1-2
V: TRBV30

CDR3: CASRAGSYNEQFF
DNA: TGCGCCAGCAGAGCGGGCTCCTACAATGAGCAGTTCTTC
size: NA
D: NA
J: TRBJ2-1
V: TRBV5-1

CDR3: CASSPKVRGYTF
DNA: TGTGCCAGCAGCCCCAAGGTGAGGGGCTACACCTTC
size: NA
D: NA
J: TRBJ1-2
V: TRBV28

CDR3: CASSRGTSGTLNTDTQYF
DNA: TGTGCCAGCAGCAGAGGGACTAGCGGGACGTTAAACACAGATACGCAGTATTTT
size: NA
D: TRBD2
J: TRBJ2-3
V: TRBV7-9

CDR3: CASRARRGGTGNQPQHF
DNA: TGTGCCAGCAGGGCAAGGAGGGGGGGGACGGGCAATCAGCCCCAGCATTTT
size: once
D: NA
J: TRBJ1-5
V: TRBV27

CDR3: CASSLLAGGHNEQFF
DNA: TGTGCCAGTAGCCTGCTAGCGGGAGGACACAATGAGCAGTTCTTC
size: NA
D: TRBD2
J: TRBJ2-1
V: TRBV19

CDR3: CASSLSVGRGEPQHF
DNA: TGTGCCAGCAGCTTAAGTGTGGGCCGGGGGGAGCCCCAGCATTTT
size: NA
D: NA
J: TRBJ1-5
V: TRBV7-9

CDR3: CAYNRGTIYF
DNA: TGTGCCTACAACCGCGGCACCATATATTTT
size: NA
D: NA
J: TRBJ1-3
V: TRBV30

CDR3: CASSGGQRGLFF
DNA: TGTGCCAGCAGCGGGGGCCAGCGAGGGCTGTTTTTT
size: NA
D: NA
J: TRBJ2-2
V: TRBV3-1/TRBV3-2

CDR3: CASSQTGRNTEAFF
DNA: TGTGCCAGCAGCCAAACAGGGCGGAACACTGAAGCTTTCTTT
size: few
D: NA
J: TRBJ1-1
V: TRBV3-1/TRBV3-2

CDR3: CASSSGLGHSSTDTQYF
DNA: TGTGCCAGCAGCTCCGGACTAGGCCACTCTAGCACAGATACGCAGTATTTT
size: NA
D: TRBD2
J: TRBJ2-3
V: TRBV9

CDR3: CATQAGGGSDTQYF
DNA: TGTGCCACGCAGGCGGGAGGTGGGTCAGATACGCAGTATTTT
size: NA
D: TRBD2
J: TRBJ2-3
V: TRBV3-1/TRBV3-2

CDR3: CASSNGVGVNTEAFF
DNA: TGTGCCAGCAGCAACGGAGTCGGGGTGAACACTGAAGCTTTCTTT
size: NA
D: NA
J: TRBJ1-1
V: TRBV3-1/TRBV3-2

CDR3: CASSLGTTYNEQFF
DNA: TGTGCCAGCAGTTTGGGGACTACCTACAATGAGCAGTTCTTC
size: once
D: TRBD2
J: TRBJ2-1
V: TRBV28

CDR3: CAIALQGGTEAFF
DNA: TGTGCCATCGCATTACAGGGGGGCACTGAAGCTTTCTTT
size: NA
D: TRBD1
J: TRBJ1-1
V: TRBV10-3

CDR3: CASSLLRSGGYNEQFF
DNA: TGCGCCAGCAGCTTGTTGCGCAGCGGGGGATACAATGAGCAGTTCTTC
size: NA
D: TRBD2
J: TRBJ2-1
V: TRBV5-1

CDR3: CASSYWTGGLETQYF
DNA: TGTGCCAGCAGTTATTGGACAGGGGGCCTGGAGACCCAGTACTTC
size: NA
D: TRBD1
J: TRBJ2-5
V: TRBV27

CDR3: CASSREAYAFNYGYTF
DNA: TGTGCCAGCAGCCGCGAGGCCTATGCATTTAACTATGGCTACACCTTC
size: NA
D: NA
J: TRBJ1-2
V: TRBV5-6

CDR3: CASSDDRASYEQYF
DNA: TGCGCCAGCAGTGACGACAGGGCCTCCTACGAGCAGTACTTC
size: once
D: TRBD1
J: TRBJ2-7
V: TRBV10-1

CDR3: CASSSAGGGSGSPLHF
DNA: TGTGCCAGCAGTTCGGCGGGGGGAGGGAGCGGTTCACCCCTCCACTTT
size: NA
D: NA
J: TRBJ1-6
V: TRBV28

CDR3: CASSSRDYHLMRQFF
DNA: TGTGCCAGCAGCTCCCGGGACTACCATCTAATGAGGCAGTTCTTC
size: once
D: TRBD2
J: TRBJ2-1
V: TRBV3-1/TRBV3-2

CDR3: CASSQDLLGRARGDTQYF
DNA: TGTGCCAGCAGCCAAGATCTGTTGGGGAGGGCCCGGGGAGATACGCAGTATTTT
size: NA
D: TRBD2
J: TRBJ2-3
V: TRBV4-2

CDR3: CACPAGGAGELFF
DNA: TGTGCCTGCCCCGCGGGAGGTGCCGGGGAGCTGTTTTTT
size: NA
D: TRBD2
J: TRBJ2-2
V: TRBV30

CDR3: CASSPGLTGWTEAFF
DNA: TGTGCCAGCAGTCCAGGGTTGACAGGGTGGACTGAAGCTTTCTTT
size: NA
D: TRBD1
J: TRBJ1-1
V: TRBV27

CDR3: CASSSSFREPEEYEQYF
DNA: TGTGCCAGCAGCTCAAGCTTCCGGGAACCCGAGGAGTACGAGCAGTACTTC
size: NA
D: NA
J: TRBJ2-7
V: TRBV7-9

CDR3: CASSESSANTGELFF
DNA: TGCGCCAGCAGTGAGTCATCGGCGAACACCGGGGAGCTGTTTTTT
size: NA
D: NA
J: TRBJ2-2
V: TRBV10-1

CDR3: CASSGEGSTEAFF
DNA: TGTGCCAGCAGTGGGGAGGGGTCGACTGAAGCTTTCTTT
size: NA
D: NA
J: TRBJ1-1
V: TRBV2

CDR3: CASSPGTGGVNEQFF
DNA: TGTGCCAGCTCACCAGGGACAGGGGGGGTTAATGAGCAGTTCTTC
size: NA
D: TRBD1
J: TRBJ2-1
V: TRBV18

CDR3: CASSLGRGYDSPLHF
DNA: TGCGCCAGCAGCTTGGGCAGGGGGTACGATTCACCCCTCCACTTT
size: NA
D: TRBD1
J: TRBJ1-6
V: TRBV5-1

CDR3: CASSSRVFLDRTGELFF
DNA: TGTGCCAGCAGTTCCCGAGTCTTTCTAGATCGCACCGGGGAGCTGTTTTTT
size: NA
D: NA
J: TRBJ2-2
V: TRBV27

CDR3: CASSLTRGAPYEQYF
DNA: TGTGCCAGCAGCTTAACTCGCGGAGCCCCCTACGAGCAGTACTTC
size: NA
D: NA
J: TRBJ2-7
V: TRBV7-2